The next 2 T cell receptor beta chains were all read from a single sample in a study of T cell responses to AZD1222 COVID-19 vaccine. TCRdb's copy holds only in-frame clones and misses some; the assay was immunoSEQ multiplex PCR. The sample carries around 130,000 clones, 80% to 90% recorded once. The sequencing used peripheral blood, collected 28 days after the second AZD1222 dose. These receptors came from an adult who received the AZD1222 COVID-19 vaccine.

This chain connects TRBV7-2 to TRBJ2-5; the match to TRBD2 covers 10 bases. V gave up 5 bases and J gave up 5 bases; unmatched junction bases: 11. This CDR3 has 16 residues. In germline, CDR1 is SGHTA, CDR2 FQGNSA. CDR3 DNA: TGTGCCAGCAGCCTGTTCCTAGCGGGAGAAAGGGAGACCCAGTACTTC. Translating it yields CASSLFLAGERETQYF.

CDR3 loop: CASSLGQGSSGNTIYF. Written as DNA, the CDR3 is TGTGCCAGCAGCTTGGGACAGGGGAGCTCTGGAAACACCATATATTTT. This sequence joins TRBV11-3 and TRBJ1-3; TRBD1 matches at 10 bases. The CDR3 runs 16 residues. The V gene end was trimmed by 3 bases and the J gene end by 0 bases; junction bases not matched to a gene: 2. Per germline, CDR1 SGHNT and CDR2 YENEEA.